This T cell receptor (beta chain) was obtained from a study of tumor-infiltrating lymphocytes in primary liver carcinoma. Study overall: Ages ranged from 30 to 69, with HCC or mixed HCC-cholangiocarcinoma.

TCR beta cDNA was reverse-transcribed from approximately 0.45 ug of total RNA. The reaction used a constant-region primer and ProtoScript II reverse transcriptase. ARM-PCR was slightly modified, and three nested multiplex PCR rounds with it gave rise to the TCR beta libraries. Forward primers for TRBV1-TRBV30 and a C-beta reverse primer served the first two PCR rounds, at 10 cycles each. TCRdb redid the calling of the multiplex PCR reads with MiXCR, one entry per CDR3 protein. Seen here are roughly 45,000 distinct CDR3 sequences, about two thirds observed once, and the top ten hold just under 30%. Trimming shortened V by 6 bases and J by 4 bases, and 33 bases separated the two germline ends. Looked up from germline, CDR1 is MDHEN and CDR2 is SYDVKM. The CDR3 runs to 20 residues. Regarding the study as a whole: The 250 largest clones made up significantly more of tumor than blood repertoires (p = 0.039).

Unsorted bulk tissue, about 19-30 mg of it, served as the source for co-extraction of RNA and DNA. Tumor regions sampled: superior, inferior, left, right poles, and centre. Worth noting for this clonotype: Its antigen is undetermined.

The genes are TRBV28 and TRBJ2-5; the D gene is possibly TRBD1 (5 bases). The material sequenced was liver tumor tissue from sampling region 5. Subset defined: tumor region T5, tumor centre. The sequence derives from a man aged 40-50 years with primary liver carcinoma and hepatitis B virus infection. The CDR3 reads CASSSQGPGSKHETRETQYF. CDR3 coding DNA: TGTGCCAGCAGCTCCCAGGGTCCAGGGTCAAAACACGAAACAAGAGAGACCCAGTACTTC.